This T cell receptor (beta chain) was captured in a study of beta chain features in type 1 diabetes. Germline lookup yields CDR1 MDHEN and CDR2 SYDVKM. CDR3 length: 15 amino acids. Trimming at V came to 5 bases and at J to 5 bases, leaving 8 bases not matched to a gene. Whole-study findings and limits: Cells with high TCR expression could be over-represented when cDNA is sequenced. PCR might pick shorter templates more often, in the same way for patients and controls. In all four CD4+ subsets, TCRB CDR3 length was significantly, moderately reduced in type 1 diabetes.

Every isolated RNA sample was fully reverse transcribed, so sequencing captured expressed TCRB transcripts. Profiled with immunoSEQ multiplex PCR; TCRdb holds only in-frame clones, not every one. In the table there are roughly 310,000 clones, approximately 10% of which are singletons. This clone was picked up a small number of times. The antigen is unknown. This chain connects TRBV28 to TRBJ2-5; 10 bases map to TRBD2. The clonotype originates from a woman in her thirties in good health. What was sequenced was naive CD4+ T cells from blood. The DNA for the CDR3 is TGTGCCAGCAGTCCGCTAGCGGGAGTTAGTGAGACCCAGTACTTC. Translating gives CASSPLAGVSETQYF.